The clone carrying this T cell receptor beta chain was seen ten or more times. 5'RACE with 10-nucleotide random UMIs generated the cDNA. TCRdb called the 5' RACE reads again in MiXCR, with one record for every CDR3 protein. The table lists approximately 21,000 distinct CDR3 sequences, 5% to 7% of them singletons. The data originate from a study of neurological immune-mediated disorders. The T cells used for sorted libraries numbered about 970,000, either CD4+ or CD8+. The ends were cut back, 2 bases at V and 10 bases at J, with 14 bases in the middle. Germline values: CDR1 SGHVS, CDR2 FNYEAQ. CDR3 length: 13 residues.

The rearrangement uses TRBV7-6 and TRBJ1-1; the D is unclear. The TCR was taken from a man aged 18 to 29 in good health. Sequencing was performed on CD8+ T cells from blood. CDR3 region: CASSLSGGGVAFF. CDR3 nucleotide sequence: TGTGCCAGCAGCTTATCCGGAGGCGGAGTAGCTTTCTTT.